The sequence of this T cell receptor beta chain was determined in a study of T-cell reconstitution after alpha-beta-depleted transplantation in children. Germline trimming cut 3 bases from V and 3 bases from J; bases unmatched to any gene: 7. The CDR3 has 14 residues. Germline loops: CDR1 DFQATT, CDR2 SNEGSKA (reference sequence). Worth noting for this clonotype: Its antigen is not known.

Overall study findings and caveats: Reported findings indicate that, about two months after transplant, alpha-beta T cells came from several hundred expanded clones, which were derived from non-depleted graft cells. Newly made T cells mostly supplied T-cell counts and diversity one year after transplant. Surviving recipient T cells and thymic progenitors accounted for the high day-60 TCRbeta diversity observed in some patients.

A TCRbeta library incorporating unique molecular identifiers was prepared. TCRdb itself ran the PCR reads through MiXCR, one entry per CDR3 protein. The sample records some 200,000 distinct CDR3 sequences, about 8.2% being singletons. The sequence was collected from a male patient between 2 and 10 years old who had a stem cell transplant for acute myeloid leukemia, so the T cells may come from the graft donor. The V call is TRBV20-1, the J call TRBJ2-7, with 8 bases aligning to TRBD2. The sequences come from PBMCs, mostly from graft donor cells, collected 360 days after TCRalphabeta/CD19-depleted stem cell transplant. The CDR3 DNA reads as TGCAGTGCTAGTTGGACTAGCCGAAACTACGAGCAGTACTTC. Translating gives CSASWTSRNYEQYF.